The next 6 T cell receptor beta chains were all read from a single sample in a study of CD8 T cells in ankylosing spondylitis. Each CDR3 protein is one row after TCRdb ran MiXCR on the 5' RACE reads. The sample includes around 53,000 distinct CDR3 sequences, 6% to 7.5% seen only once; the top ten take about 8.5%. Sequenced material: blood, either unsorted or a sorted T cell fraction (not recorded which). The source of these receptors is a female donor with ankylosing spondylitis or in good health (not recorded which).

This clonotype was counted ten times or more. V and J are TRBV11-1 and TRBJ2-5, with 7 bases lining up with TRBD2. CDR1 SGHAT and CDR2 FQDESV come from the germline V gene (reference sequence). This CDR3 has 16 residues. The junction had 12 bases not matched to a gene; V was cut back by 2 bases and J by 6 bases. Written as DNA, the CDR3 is TGTGCCAGCAGCTTATACCGGGACGGGGGGATACAGACCCAGTACTTC. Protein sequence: CASSLYRDGGIQTQYF.

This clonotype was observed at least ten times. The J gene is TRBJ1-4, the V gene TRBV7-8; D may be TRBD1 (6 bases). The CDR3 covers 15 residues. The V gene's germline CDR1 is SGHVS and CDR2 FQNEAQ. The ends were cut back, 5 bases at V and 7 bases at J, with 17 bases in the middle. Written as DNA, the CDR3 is TGTGCCAGCAGCCGCGGACAGCCTGGCGGTGAAAAACTGTTTTTT. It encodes CASSRGQPGGEKLFF.

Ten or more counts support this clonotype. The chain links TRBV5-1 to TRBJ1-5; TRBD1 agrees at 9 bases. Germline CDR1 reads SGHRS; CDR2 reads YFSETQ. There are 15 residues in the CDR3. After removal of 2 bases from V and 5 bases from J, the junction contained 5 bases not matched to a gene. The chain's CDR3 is CASSLGQGSHQPQHF. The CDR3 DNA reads TGCGCCAGCAGCTTAGGACAGGGGAGTCATCAGCCCCAGCATTTT.

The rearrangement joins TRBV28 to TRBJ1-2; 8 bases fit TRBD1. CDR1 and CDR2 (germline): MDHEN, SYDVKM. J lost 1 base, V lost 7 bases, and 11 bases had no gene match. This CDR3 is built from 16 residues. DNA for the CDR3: TGTGCCAGCACCTCCCCGGGACAGGACCTTAACTATGGCTACACCTTC. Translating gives CASTSPGQDLNYGYTF.

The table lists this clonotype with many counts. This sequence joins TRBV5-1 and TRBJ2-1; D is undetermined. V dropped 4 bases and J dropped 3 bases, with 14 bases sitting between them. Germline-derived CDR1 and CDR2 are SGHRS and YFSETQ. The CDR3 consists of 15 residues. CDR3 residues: CASSRDGEVYNEQFF. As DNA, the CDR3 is TGCGCCAGCAGCCGCGACGGAGAAGTCTACAATGAGCAGTTCTTC.

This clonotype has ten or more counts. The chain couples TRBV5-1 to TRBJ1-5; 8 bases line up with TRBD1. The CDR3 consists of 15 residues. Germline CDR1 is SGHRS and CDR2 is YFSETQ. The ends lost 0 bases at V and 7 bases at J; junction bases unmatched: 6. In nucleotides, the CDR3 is TGCGCCAGCAGCTTGGACTCAGGGGGCTTGCAGCCCCAGCATTTT. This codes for CASSLDSGGLQPQHF.